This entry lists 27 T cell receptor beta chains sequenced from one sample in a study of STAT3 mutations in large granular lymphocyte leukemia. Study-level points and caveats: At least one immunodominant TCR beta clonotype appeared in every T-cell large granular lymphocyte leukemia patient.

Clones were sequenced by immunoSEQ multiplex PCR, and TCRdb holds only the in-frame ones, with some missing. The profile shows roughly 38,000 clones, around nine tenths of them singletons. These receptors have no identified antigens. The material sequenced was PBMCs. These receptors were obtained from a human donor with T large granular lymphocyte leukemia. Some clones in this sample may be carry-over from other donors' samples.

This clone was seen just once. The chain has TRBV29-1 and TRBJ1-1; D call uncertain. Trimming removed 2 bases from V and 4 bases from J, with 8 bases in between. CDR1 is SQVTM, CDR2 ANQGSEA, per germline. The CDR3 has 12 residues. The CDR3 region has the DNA TGCAGCGTTGAATTCCAGAGCACTGAAGCTTTCTTT. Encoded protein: CSVEFQSTEAFF. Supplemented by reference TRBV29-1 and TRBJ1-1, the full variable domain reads SAVISQKPSRDICQRGTSLTIQCQVDSQVTMMFWYRQQPGQSLTLIATANQGSEATYESGFVIDKFPISRPNLTFSTLTVSNMSPEDSSIYLCSVEFQSTEAFFGQGTRLTVV.

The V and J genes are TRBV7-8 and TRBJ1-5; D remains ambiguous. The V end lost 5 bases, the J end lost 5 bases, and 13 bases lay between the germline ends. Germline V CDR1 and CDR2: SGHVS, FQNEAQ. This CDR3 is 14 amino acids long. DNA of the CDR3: TGTGCCAGCAGCCTTCTTCGGGTGGATCAGCCCCAGCATTTT. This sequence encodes CASSLLRVDQPQHF.

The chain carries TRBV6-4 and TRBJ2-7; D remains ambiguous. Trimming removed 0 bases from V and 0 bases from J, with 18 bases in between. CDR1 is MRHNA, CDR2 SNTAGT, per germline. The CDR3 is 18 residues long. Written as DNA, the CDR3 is TGTGCCAGCAGTGACTCCGGGCGCGCCAACCCCAGCTCCTACGAGCAGTACGTC. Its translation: CASSDSGRANPSSYEQYV.

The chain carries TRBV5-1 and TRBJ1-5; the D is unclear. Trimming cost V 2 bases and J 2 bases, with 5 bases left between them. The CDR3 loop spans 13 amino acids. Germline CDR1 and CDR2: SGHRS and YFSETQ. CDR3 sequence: CASSLMGNQPQHF. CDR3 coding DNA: TGCGCCAGCAGCTTAATGGGCAATCAGCCCCAGCATTTT.

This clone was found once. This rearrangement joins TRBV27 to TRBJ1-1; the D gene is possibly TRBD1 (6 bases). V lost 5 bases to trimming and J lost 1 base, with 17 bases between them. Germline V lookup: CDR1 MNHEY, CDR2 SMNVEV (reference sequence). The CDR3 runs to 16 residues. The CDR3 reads CASSIRTALPNTEAFF. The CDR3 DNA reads TGTGCCAGCAGTATACGGACAGCTTTACCGAACACTGAAGCTTTCTTT.

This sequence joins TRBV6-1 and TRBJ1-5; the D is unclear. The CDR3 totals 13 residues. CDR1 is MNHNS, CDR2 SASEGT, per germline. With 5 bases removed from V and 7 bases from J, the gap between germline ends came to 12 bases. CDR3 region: CASSSLPTQPQHF. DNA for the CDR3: TGTGCCAGCAGTTCTCTACCAACCCAGCCCCAGCATTTT.

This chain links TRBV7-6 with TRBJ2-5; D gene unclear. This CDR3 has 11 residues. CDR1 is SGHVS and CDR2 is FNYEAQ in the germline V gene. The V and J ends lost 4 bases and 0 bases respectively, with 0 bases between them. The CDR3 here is CASSYQETQYF. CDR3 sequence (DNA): TGTGCCAGCAGCTACCAAGAGACCCAGTACTTC. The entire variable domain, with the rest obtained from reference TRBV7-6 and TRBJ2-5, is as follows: GAGVSQSPRYKVTKRGQDVALRCDPISGHVSLYWYRQALGQGPEFLTYFNYEAQQDKSGLPNDRFSAERPEGSISTLTIQRTEQRDSAMYRCASSYQETQYFGPGTRLLVL.

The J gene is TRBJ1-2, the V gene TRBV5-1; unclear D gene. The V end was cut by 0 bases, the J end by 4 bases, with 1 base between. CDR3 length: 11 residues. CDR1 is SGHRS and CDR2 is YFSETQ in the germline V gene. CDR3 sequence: CASSLGYGYTF. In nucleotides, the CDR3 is TGCGCCAGCAGCTTGGGCTATGGCTACACCTTC. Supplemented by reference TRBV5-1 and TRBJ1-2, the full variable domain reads KAGVTQTPRYLIKTRGQQVTLSCSPISGHRSVSWYQQTPGQGLQFLFEYFSETQRNKGNFPGRFSGRQFSNSRSEMNVSTLELGDSALYLCASSLGYGYTFGSGTRLTVV.

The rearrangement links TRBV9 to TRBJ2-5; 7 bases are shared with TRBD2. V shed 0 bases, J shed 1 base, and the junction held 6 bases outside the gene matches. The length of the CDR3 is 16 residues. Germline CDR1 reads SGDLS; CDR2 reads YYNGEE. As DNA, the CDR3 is TGTGCCAGCAGCGTAGGTTCTAGCGGTTTCCAAGAGACCCAGTACTTC. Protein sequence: CASSVGSSGFQETQYF. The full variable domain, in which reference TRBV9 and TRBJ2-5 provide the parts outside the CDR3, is DSGVTQTPKHLITATGQRVTLRCSPRSGDLSVYWYQQSLDQGLQFLIQYYNGEERAKGNILERFSAQQFPDLHSELNLSSLELGDSALYFCASSVGSSGFQETQYFGPGTRLLVL.

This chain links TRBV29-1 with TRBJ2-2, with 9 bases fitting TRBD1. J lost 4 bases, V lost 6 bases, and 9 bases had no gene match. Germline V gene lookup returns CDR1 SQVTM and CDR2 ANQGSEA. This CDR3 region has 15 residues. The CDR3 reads CSVNQQGAGTGELFF. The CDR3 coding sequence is TGCAGCGTAAACCAACAGGGGGCGGGCACCGGGGAGCTGTTTTTT.

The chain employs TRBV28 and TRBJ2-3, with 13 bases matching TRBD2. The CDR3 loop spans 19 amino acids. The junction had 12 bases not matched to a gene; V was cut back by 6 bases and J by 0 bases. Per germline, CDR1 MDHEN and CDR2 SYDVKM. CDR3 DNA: TGTGCCAGCAGCTATACCCCCGGGACTAGCGGGGTCAGCACAGATACGCAGTATTTT. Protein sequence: CASSYTPGTSGVSTDTQYF.

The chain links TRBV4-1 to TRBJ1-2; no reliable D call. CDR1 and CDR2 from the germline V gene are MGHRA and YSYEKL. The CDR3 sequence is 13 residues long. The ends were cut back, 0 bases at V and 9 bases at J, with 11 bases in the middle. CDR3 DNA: TGCGCCAGCAGCCAAGACCAGGACTTAAGCTACACCTTC. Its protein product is CASSQDQDLSYTF.

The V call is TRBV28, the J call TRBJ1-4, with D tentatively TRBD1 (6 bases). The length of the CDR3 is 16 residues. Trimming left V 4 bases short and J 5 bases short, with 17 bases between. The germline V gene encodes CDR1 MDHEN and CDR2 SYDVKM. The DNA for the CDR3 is TGTGCCAGCAGTTCCGCCTACAGGGACGACAATGAAAAACTGTTTTTT. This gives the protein CASSSAYRDDNEKLFF.

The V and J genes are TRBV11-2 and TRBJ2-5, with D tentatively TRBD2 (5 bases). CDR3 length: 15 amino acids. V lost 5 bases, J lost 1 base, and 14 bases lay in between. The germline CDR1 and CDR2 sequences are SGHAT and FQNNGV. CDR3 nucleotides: TGTGCCAGCAGCCCCCCGGGGAAACGCCAAGAGACCCAGTACTTC. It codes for CASSPPGKRQETQYF.

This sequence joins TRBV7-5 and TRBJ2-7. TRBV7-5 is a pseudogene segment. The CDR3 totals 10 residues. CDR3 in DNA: TGTGTCGGAACTACCTACGAGCAGTACGTC. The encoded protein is CVGTTYEQYV.

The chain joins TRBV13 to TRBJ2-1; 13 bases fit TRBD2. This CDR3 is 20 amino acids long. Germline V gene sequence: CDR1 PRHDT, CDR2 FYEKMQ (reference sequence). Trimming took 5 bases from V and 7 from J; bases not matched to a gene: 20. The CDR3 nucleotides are TGTGCCAGCAGCCAAATAGGGGGACTAGCGGGGACCGGACGGTGGAATGAGCAGTTCTTC. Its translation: CASSQIGGLAGTGRWNEQFF.

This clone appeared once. CDR3 nucleotide sequence: TGCGCCAGCAGCCAAGTAACGAACACCGGGGAGCTGTTTTTT. Translating it yields CASSQVTNTGELFF. The gene calls are TRBV4-1 and TRBJ2-2; D is undetermined. Deletions cut 1 base from V and 0 bases from J, with 3 bases between. This CDR3 has 14 amino acids. In germline, CDR1 is MGHRA, CDR2 YSYEKL.

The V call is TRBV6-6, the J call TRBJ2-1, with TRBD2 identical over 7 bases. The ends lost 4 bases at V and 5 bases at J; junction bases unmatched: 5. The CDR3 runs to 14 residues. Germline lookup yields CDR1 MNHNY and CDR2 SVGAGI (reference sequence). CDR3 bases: TGTGCCAGCAGTTCCGGGCTAGCGGACAATGAGCAGTTCTTC. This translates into CASSSGLADNEQFF.

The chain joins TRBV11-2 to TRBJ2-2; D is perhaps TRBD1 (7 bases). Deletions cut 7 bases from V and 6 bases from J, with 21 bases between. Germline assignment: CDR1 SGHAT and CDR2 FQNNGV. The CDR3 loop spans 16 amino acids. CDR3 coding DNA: TGTGCCAGCACCCCCGGGCAGGGGGGTCCACCCGGGGAGCTGTTTTTT. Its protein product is CASTPGQGGPPGELFF.

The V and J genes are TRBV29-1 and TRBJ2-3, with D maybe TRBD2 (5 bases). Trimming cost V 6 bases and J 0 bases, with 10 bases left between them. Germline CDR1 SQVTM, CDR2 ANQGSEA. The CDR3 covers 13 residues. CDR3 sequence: CSVREMSTDTQYF. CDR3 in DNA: TGCAGCGTGAGGGAGATGAGCACAGATACGCAGTATTTT.

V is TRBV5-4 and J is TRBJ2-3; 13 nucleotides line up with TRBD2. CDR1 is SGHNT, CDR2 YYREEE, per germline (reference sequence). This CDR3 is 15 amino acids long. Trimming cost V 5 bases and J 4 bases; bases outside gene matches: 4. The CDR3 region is CASSGLAGAPDTQYF. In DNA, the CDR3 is TGTGCCAGCAGTGGACTAGCGGGGGCTCCAGATACGCAGTATTTT.

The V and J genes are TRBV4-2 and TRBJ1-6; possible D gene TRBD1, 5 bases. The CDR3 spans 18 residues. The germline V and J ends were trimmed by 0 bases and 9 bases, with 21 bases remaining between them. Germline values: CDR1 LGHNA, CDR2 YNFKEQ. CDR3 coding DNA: TGTGCCAGCAGCCAAGAATGGGGCCCCGGGAGCGGGGTTTCACCCCTCCACTTT. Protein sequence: CASSQEWGPGSGVSPLHF.

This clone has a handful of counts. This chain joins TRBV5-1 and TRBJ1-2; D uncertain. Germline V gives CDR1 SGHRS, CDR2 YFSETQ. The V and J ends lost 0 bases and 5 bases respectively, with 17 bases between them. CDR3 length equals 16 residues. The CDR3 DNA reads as TGCGCCAGCAGCTTGGCCGGCAGCGGGGTCGCTTATGGCTACACCTTC. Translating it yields CASSLAGSGVAYGYTF. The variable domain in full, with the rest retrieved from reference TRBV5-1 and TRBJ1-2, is KAGVTQTPRYLIKTRGQQVTLSCSPISGHRSVSWYQQTPGQGLQFLFEYFSETQRNKGNFPGRFSGRQFSNSRSEMNVSTLELGDSALYLCASSLAGSGVAYGYTFGSGTRLTVV.

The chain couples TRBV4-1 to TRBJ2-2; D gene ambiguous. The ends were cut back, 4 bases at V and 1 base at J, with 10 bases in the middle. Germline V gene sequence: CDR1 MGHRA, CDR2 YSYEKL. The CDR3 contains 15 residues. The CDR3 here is CASSLPGLNTGELFF. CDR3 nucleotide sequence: TGCGCCAGCAGCCTACCTGGGCTGAACACCGGGGAGCTGTTTTTT.

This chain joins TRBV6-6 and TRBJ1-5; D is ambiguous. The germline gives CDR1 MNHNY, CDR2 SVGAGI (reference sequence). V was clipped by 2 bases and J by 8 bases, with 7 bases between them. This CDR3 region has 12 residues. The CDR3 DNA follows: TGTGCCAGCAGTTACCCAAAGGAGCCCCAGCATTTT. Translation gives CASSYPKEPQHF.

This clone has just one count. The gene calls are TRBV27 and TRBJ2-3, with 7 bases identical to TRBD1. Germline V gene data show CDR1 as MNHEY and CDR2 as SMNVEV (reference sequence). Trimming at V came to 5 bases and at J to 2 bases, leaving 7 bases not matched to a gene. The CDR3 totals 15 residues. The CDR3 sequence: CASSPLRGPTDTQYF. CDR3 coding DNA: TGTGCCAGCAGTCCCCTGAGGGGGCCCACAGATACGCAGTATTTT.

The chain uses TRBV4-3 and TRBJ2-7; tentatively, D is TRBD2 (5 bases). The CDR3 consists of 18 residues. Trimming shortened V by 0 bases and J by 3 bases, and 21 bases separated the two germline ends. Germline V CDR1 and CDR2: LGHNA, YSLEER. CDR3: CASSQDYPRGIALYEQYF. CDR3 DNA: TGCGCCAGCAGCCAAGATTACCCCCGAGGGATCGCGCTCTACGAGCAGTACTTC.